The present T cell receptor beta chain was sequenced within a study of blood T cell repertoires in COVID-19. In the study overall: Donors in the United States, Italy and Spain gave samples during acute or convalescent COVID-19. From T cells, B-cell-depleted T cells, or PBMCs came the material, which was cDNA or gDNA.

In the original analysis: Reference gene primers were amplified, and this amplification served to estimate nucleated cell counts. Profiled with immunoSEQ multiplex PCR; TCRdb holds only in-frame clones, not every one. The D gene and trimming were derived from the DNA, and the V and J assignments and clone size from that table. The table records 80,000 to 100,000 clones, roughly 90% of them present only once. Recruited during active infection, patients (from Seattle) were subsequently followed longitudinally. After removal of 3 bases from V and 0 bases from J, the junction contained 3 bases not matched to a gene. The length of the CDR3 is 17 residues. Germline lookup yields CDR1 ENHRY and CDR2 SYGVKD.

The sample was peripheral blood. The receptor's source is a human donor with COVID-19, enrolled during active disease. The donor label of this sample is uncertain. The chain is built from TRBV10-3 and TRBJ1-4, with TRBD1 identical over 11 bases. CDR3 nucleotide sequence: TGTGCCATCAGTGATGGGACAGGGGGGGCAACTAATGAAAAACTGTTTTTT. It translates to CAISDGTGGATNEKLFF.